A single T cell receptor beta chain is shown here with its context. Its antigen is currently not known. Nothing much larger sits one base from this clone, and base qualities are not available. The immunoSEQ Assay, a bias-controlled multiplex PCR, was used to amplify TCRbeta CDR3 regions from genomic DNA. The published analysis was carried out like this. The number of nucleated cells in each sample was estimated from the amplification of reference gene primers within the assay. To quantify the absolute abundance of each unique TCRbeta CDR3 rearrangement, sequence reads were collapsed and filtered. For each sample, productive Simpson clonality was calculated as the square root of Simpson's diversity index across productive rearrangements. Here the immuneACCESS table is served through TCRdb, limited to in-frame sequences with V and J called. Missing clones are a known gap in these copies; in checked studies unresolved V genes cover under half, and the rest lacks a known reason. The V and J calls and clone size were taken over from that table, and D and trimming were inferred from the DNA. This sample has some 260,000 clones in its table, and 70% to 85% of those were observed once. The ten biggest clones cover about 5.3% of the sample.

The data are from a study of blood T cell repertoires in COVID-19 (dated by TCRdb to 2020 to 2022). General notes on the study: Samples covering the acute and convalescent phases of COVID-19 were provided by collaborators in the United States, Italy and Spain. The samples were drawn from the first 160 participants of the ongoing ImmuneRACE study and from 1,254 subjects provided by 6 global collaborators. The material from the prospective study consisted of cDNA or gDNA derived from T cells, B-cell-depleted T cells, or PBMCs. Deeply sampled blood TCRbeta repertoires from subjects exposed to, actively infected with, or recovered from COVID-19 were included in the dataset. A de-identified subject ID, COVID-19 status, age in years and sex were almost always included in the sample metadata. HLA class I and class II types, where available, came from metadata supplied by the sample provider rather than from assay-based typing. The repertoires were released in a freely available public database intended as a resource for research on the immune response to SARS-CoV-2. What the authors observed across the whole study: How much clinical and demographic metadata was included differed by source and by participant, and the metadata was provided uncurated.

CDR1 and CDR2 were assigned from the germline V gene (reference sequence) as LNHDA and SQIVND. Inclusive of the bounding cysteine and phenylalanine, the CDR3 is 15 residues long. Only the CDR3 DNA is retained, 45 bases long and in frame from the first base. A distance of 15 bases separates the germline ends of V and J, which lose 4 bases and 5 bases respectively. Whole blood was collected in K2EDTA tubes by collaborating institutions according to the institutions' own protocols. For TCRbeta analysis, collaborators shipped samples as frozen whole blood, isolated PBMCs, or DNA extracted from either of those sample types.

The chain employs TRBV19 and TRBJ1-5; matching of 5 bases hints at TRBD1 as the D gene. The receptor was derived from a woman over 75 with active or convalescent COVID-19. The sequenced sample was peripheral blood. DNA sequence: TGTGCCAGTAGTACTTCAGGGTCCCCCTATCAGCCCCAGCATTTT. Translated, it gives CASSTSGSPYQPQHF.